Shown below are 10 T cell receptor beta chains from a single sample sequenced in a study of blood T cell repertoires in COVID-19. TCRdb's table, derived via immunoSEQ multiplex PCR, lists solely in-frame clones and lacks some. The sample holds fewer than 200,000 clones; 85% are singletons and the top ten take over 3%. The sample was peripheral blood. The source is a human donor with acute or convalescent COVID-19. The donor label of this sample is uncertain.

The CDR3 is CASSRRGADEKLFF. DNA of the CDR3: TGTGCCAGCAGCCGCCGGGGGGCGGATGAAAAACTGTTTTTT. This sequence joins TRBV11-3 and TRBJ1-4; tentatively, D is TRBD1 (6 bases). This CDR3 is 14 amino acids long. The ends were cut back, 5 bases at V and 6 bases at J, with 13 bases in the middle. Germline loops: CDR1 SGHNT, CDR2 YENEEA.

The chain employs TRBV29-1 and TRBJ1-5, with 8 bases lining up with TRBD1. Per the germline V gene, CDR1 is SQVTM and CDR2 is ANQGSEA. Unmatched junction bases numbered 3, after V lost 5 bases and J lost 6 bases. The CDR3 spans 12 residues. The chain's CDR3 is CSVSTGVQPQHF. The CDR3 DNA reads as TGCAGCGTTTCGACAGGGGTTCAGCCCCAGCATTTT. The full variable domain, its missing parts supplied by reference TRBV29-1 and TRBJ1-5, is SAVISQKPSRDICQRGTSLTIQCQVDSQVTMMFWYRQQPGQSLTLIATANQGSEATYESGFVIDKFPISRPNLTFSTLTVSNMSPEDSSIYLCSVSTGVQPQHFGDGTRLSIL.

This rearrangement joins TRBV9 to TRBJ2-7; the match to TRBD1 covers 11 bases. There are 15 residues in the CDR3. Trimming took 5 bases from V and 5 from J; bases not matched to a gene: 9. Germline assignment: CDR1 SGDLS and CDR2 YYNGEE. CDR3 sequence: CASSTRGQGANEQYF. DNA of the CDR3: TGTGCCAGCAGTACTCGAGGACAGGGGGCGAACGAGCAGTACTTC.

The chain couples TRBV24-1 to TRBJ2-1, with D perhaps TRBD2 (5 bases). This CDR3 is 17 amino acids long. Germline-derived CDR1 and CDR2 are KGHDR and SFDVKD. The V end was cut by 3 bases, the J end by 7 bases, with 21 bases between. As DNA, the CDR3 is TGTGCCACCAGTGATCGAGGACGTTTATCGTCGGGAAATGAGCAGTTCTTC. This encodes CATSDRGRLSSGNEQFF.

Concerning this clone itself: This may be a read error, as it is one base from a much larger clone. The V gene is TRBV11-3, the J gene TRBJ1-5; D might be TRBD1 (5 bases). Trimming cost V 2 bases and J 1 base, with 9 bases left between them. The CDR3 sequence is 15 residues long. Germline assignment: CDR1 SGHNT and CDR2 YENEEA. The CDR3 reads CASSLRQGSNQPQHF. The DNA of the CDR3 is TGTGCCAGCAGCTTAAGGCAGGGAAGCAATCAGCCCCAGCATTTT.

This clone was observed a handful of times. The genes are TRBV7-2 and TRBJ2-3, with TRBD2 identical over 10 bases. This CDR3 region has 15 residues. The ends lost 0 bases at V and 4 bases at J; junction bases unmatched: 1. In germline, CDR1 is SGHTA, CDR2 FQGNSA. The CDR3 nucleotides are TGTGCCAGCAGCTTAGCGGGACTAGCGTCAGATACGCAGTATTTT. Translation gives CASSLAGLASDTQYF.

The chain combines TRBV2 with TRBJ1-1; weak D call: TRBD1 (5 bases). The germline V gene has CDR1 SNHLY and CDR2 FYNNEI. Trimming took 8 bases from V and 5 from J, leaving 12 bases between them. The CDR3 has 12 residues. DNA for the CDR3: TGTGCCAGCCGCGGGGGGGTAACTGAAGCTTTCTTT. Its translation is CASRGGVTEAFF.

This clone was seen just once. The CDR3, as DNA: TGCGCCAGCAGCCCCGGGACAGGGGGCTACGCCGGGGAGCTGTTTTTT. It specifies CASSPGTGGYAGELFF. The chain recombines TRBV5-1 with TRBJ2-2, with 12 bases aligning to TRBD1. Germline trimming cut 4 bases from V and 6 bases from J; bases unmatched to any gene: 7. This CDR3 spans 16 amino acids. From germline, CDR1 is SGHRS and CDR2 YFSETQ.

This clone was observed once. This chain connects TRBV11-3 to TRBJ1-3; D is unclear. The CDR3 runs to 17 residues. V lost 0 bases and J 0 bases, leaving 12 bases between the germline ends. The germline CDR1 and CDR2 sequences are SGHNT and YENEEA. This chain's CDR3 is CASSLDRRPSSGNTIYF. DNA of the CDR3: TGTGCCAGCAGCTTAGATCGGAGACCGAGCTCTGGAAACACCATATATTTT.

The chain carries TRBV4-3 and TRBJ1-6, with D perhaps matching TRBD1 (5 bases). Trimming took off 0 bases at V and 10 bases at J, with 13 bases between the two ends. CDR1 and CDR2 from the germline V gene are LGHNA and YSLEER. The CDR3 length is 15 residues. In nucleotides, the CDR3 is TGCGCCAGCAGCCAAGATGGCCAGGGTAACTCACCCCTCCACTTT. This encodes CASSQDGQGNSPLHF.